A single sample gave rise to the 10 T cell receptor beta chains below, sequenced in a study of T-cell memory formation after mild COVID-19. TCRdb redid the calling of the 5' RACE reads with MiXCR, one entry per CDR3 protein. The table shows around 500,000 distinct CDR3 sequences, with roughly 18% occurring only once. The source material was PBMCs or a T cell subset sorted from them (not recorded which). The receptors derive from an adult woman who had mild COVID-19 (a few samples of this study predate the infection). Cell type and time point are not known.

In this sample, this clonotype turned up a few times. The chain couples TRBV6-5 to TRBJ1-2, with D hard to call. CDR1 MNHEY and CDR2 SVGAGI come from the germline V gene. V was trimmed by 0 bases and J by 6 bases, leaving 11 bases between them. The length of the CDR3 is 14 residues. As DNA, the CDR3 is TGTGCCAGCAGTTACTCGAACCGACGGAATGGCTACACCTTC. Protein: CASSYSNRRNGYTF.

The chain employs TRBV7-9 and TRBJ1-5; a possible D gene is TRBD1 (6 bases). The V and J ends lost 5 bases and 4 bases respectively, with 12 bases between them. Germline V CDR1 and CDR2: SEHNR, FQNEAQ (reference sequence). The CDR3 consists of 14 residues. The chain's CDR3 is CASSPEGDNQPQHF. The DNA for the CDR3 is TGTGCCAGCAGCCCCGAGGGGGATAATCAGCCCCAGCATTTT.

This clonotype has only a few counts. The CDR3 DNA reads TGTGCCAGCAGGCCAAGGACAGGGCTCGGGGCCAACGTCCTGACTTTC. Protein product: CASRPRTGLGANVLTF. This chain connects TRBV12-3 or TRBV12-4 to TRBJ2-6; TRBD1 aligns across 8 bases. J lost 4 bases, V lost 6 bases, and 8 bases had no gene match. The CDR3 extends over 16 amino acids.

V and J are TRBV12-3 or TRBV12-4 and TRBJ1-1; D is ambiguous. Trimming cost V 5 bases and J 0 bases, with 10 bases left between them. There are 14 residues in the CDR3. Written as DNA, the CDR3 is TGTGCCAGCAGTGCCGGGGTCATGAACACTGAAGCTTTCTTT. Protein sequence: CASSAGVMNTEAFF.

This clonotype was picked up a small number of times. The rearrangement uses TRBV20-1 and TRBJ2-7, with a tentative D call TRBD1 (5 bases). V lost 1 base, J lost 13 bases, and 14 bases lay in between. The CDR3 length is 11 residues. Germline V CDR1 and CDR2: DFQATT, SNEGSKA (reference sequence). This chain's CDR3 is CSARALAGHYF. For the CDR3, the DNA is TGCAGTGCTAGAGCGTTGGCAGGGCATTACTTC.

The chain has TRBV10-3 and TRBJ2-3; 7 bases agree with TRBD1. After removal of 3 bases from V and 3 bases from J, the junction contained 12 bases not matched to a gene. CDR1 is ENHRY and CDR2 is SYGVKD in the germline V gene. This CDR3 comprises 17 residues. CDR3 DNA: TGTGCCATCAGTGATCCTCCGACGACGACAGGGACAGATACGCAGTATTTT. Translating gives CAISDPPTTTGTDTQYF.

CDR3 bases: TGTGCCAGCAGTTACCTCTCCATCAAGACAGACTCGGGTCACGTCTATGGCTACACCTTC. The encoded protein is CASSYLSIKTDSGHVYGYTF. J is TRBJ1-2 and V is TRBV6-2 or TRBV6-3; perhaps TRBD1 as D (5 bases). V was clipped by 2 bases and J by 4 bases, with 29 bases between them. The CDR3 is 20 amino acids. Germline CDR1 MNHEY, CDR2 SVGEGT.

The sample holds a few counts of this clonotype. This chain joins TRBV6-2 or TRBV6-3 and TRBJ2-7; 8 bases are a match to TRBD1. CDR3 length equals 14 residues. Germline CDR1 is MNHEY and CDR2 is SVGEGT. Losses at the gene ends were 6 bases for V and 0 bases for J; bases not matched to a gene: 4. CDR3 coding DNA: TGTGCCAGCAGGGACAGGGACCGCTCCTACGAGCAGTACTTC. Its protein product is CASRDRDRSYEQYF.

The chain recombines TRBV7-9 with TRBJ2-1, with 8 bases lining up with TRBD2. CDR3 length equals 14 residues. Germline CDR1 reads SEHNR; CDR2 reads FQNEAQ (reference sequence). V trimming: 5 bases; J trimming: 6 bases; junction bases outside the gene matches: 6. CDR3 loop: CASSTGTSTNEQFF. In DNA form, the CDR3 reads TGTGCCAGCAGCACCGGGACTAGTACCAATGAGCAGTTCTTC.

The rearrangement joins TRBV5-8 to TRBJ1-4; D remains ambiguous. Germline V gene data show CDR1 as SGHTS and CDR2 as YDEGEE. V was shortened by 3 bases and J by 6 bases, with 6 bases between the two germline ends. CDR3 size: 12 residues. Written as DNA, the CDR3 is TGTGCCAGCAGCTCGGTAGATGAAAAACTGTTTTTT. Protein sequence: CASSSVDEKLFF.